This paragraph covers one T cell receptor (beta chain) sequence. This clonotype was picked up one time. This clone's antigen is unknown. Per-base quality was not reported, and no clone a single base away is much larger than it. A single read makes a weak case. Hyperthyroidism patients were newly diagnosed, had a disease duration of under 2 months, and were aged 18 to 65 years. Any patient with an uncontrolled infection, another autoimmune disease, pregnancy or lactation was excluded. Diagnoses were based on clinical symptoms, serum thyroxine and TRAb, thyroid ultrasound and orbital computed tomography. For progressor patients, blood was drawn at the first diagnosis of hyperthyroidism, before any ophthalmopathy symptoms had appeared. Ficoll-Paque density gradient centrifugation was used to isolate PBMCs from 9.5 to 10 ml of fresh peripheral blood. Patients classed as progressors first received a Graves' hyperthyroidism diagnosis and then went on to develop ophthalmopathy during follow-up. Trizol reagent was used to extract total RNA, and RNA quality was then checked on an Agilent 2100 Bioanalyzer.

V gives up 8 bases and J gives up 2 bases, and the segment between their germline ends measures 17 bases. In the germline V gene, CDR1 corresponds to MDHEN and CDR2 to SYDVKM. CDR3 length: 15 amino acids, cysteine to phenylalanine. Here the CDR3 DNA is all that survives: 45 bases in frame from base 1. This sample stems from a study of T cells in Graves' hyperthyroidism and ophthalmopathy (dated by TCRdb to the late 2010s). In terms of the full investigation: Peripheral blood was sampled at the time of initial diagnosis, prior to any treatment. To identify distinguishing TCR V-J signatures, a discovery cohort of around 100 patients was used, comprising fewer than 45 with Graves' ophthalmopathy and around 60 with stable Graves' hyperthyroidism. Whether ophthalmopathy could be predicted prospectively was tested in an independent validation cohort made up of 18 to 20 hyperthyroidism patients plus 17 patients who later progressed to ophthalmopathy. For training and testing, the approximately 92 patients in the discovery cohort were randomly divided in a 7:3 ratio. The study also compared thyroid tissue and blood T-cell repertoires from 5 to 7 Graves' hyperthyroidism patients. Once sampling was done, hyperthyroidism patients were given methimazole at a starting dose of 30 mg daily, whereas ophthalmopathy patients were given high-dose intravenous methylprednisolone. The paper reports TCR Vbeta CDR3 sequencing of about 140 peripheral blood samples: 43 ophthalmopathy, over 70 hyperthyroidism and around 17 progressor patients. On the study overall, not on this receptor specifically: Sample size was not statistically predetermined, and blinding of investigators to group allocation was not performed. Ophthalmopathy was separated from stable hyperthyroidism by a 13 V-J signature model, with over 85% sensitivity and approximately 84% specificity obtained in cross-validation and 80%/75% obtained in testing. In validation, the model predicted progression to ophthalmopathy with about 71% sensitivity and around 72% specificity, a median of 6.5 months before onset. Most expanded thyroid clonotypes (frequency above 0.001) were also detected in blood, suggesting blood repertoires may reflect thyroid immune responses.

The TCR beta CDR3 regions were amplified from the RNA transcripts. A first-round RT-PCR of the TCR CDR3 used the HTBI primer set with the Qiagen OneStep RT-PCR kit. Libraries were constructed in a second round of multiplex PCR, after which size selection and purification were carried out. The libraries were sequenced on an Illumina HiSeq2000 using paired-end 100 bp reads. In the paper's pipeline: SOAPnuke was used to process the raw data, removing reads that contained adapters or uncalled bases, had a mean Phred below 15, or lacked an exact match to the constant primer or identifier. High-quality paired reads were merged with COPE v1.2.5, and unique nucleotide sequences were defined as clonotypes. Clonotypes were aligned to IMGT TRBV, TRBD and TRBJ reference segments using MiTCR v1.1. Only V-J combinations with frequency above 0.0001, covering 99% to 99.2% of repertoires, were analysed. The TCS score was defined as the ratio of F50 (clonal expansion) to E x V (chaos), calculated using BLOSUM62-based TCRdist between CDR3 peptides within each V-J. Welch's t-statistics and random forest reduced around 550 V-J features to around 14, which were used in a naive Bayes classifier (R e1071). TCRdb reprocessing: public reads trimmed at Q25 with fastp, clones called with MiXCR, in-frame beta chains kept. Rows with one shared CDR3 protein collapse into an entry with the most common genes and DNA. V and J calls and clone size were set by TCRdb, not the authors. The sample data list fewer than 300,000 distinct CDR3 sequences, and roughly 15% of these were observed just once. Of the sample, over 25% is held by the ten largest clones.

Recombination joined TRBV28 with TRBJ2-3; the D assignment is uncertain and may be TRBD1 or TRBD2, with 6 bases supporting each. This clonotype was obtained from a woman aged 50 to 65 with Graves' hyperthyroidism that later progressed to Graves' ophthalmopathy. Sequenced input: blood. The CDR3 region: CASGGQGRPTDTQYF. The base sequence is TGTGCCAGCGGGGGGCAGGGGAGGCCCACAGATACGCAGTATTTT.